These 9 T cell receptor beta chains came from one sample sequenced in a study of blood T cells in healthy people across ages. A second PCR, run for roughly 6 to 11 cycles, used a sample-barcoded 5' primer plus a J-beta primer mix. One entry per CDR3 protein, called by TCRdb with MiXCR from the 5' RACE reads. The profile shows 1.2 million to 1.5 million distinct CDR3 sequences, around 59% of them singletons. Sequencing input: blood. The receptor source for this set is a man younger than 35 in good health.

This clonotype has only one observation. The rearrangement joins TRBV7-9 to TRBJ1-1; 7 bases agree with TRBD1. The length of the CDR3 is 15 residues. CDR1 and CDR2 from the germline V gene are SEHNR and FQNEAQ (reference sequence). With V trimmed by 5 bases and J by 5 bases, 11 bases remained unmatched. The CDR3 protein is CASSAGTAIQTEAFF. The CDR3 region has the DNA TGTGCCAGCAGCGCCGGGACAGCCATTCAAACTGAAGCTTTCTTT.

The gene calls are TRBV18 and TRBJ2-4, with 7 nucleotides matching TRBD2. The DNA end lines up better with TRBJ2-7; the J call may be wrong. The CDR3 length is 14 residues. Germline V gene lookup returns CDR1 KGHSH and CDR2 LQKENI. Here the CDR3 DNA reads TGTGCCAGTCGCGGGGGACGAGACTTCTTCGAGCAGTACTTC. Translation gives CASRGGRDFFEQYF.

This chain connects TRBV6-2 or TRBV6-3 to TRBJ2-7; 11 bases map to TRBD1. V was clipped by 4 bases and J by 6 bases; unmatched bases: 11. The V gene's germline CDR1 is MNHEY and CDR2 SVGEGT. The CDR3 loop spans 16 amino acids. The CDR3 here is CASSSLDRGLLGEQYF. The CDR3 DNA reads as TGTGCCAGCAGTTCCTTGGACAGGGGGCTCCTCGGCGAGCAGTACTTC.

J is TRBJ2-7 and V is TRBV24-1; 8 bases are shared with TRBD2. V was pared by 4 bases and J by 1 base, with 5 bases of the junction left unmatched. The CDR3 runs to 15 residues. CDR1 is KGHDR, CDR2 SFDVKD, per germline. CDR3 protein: CATSDPGTRSYEQYF. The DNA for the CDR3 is TGTGCCACCAGTGACCCCGGGACTAGATCCTACGAGCAGTACTTC.

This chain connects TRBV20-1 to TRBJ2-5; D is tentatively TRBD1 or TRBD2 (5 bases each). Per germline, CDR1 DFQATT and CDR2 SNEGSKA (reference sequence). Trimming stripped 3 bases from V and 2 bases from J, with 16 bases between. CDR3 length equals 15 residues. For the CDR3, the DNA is TGCAGTGCTAGTGATGGTGGGGGTAAGCAAGAGACCCAGTACTTC. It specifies CSASDGGGKQETQYF.

The CDR3 protein is CASSPDRSNYEQYF. The CDR3, as DNA: TGCGCCAGCAGCCCGGACAGGTCAAACTACGAGCAGTACTTC. The V gene is TRBV4-3, the J gene TRBJ2-7; 7 bases are a match to TRBD1. This CDR3 has 14 residues. V trimming: 4 bases; J trimming: 3 bases; junction bases outside the gene matches: 6. Germline assignment: CDR1 LGHNA and CDR2 YSLEER.

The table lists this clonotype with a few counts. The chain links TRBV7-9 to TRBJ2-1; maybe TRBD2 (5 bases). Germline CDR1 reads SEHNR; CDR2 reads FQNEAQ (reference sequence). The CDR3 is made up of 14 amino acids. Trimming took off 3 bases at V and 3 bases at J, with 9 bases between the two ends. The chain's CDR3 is CASSFAGGYNEQFF. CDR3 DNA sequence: TGTGCCAGCAGCTTCGCGGGTGGCTACAATGAGCAGTTCTTC.

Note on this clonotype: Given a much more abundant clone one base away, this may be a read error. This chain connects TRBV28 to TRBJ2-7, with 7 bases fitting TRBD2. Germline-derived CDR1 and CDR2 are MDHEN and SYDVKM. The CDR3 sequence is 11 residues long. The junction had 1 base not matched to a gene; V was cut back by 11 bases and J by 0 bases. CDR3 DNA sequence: TGTGCCGGCGGGAGCTCCTACGAGCAGTACTTC. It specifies CAGGSSYEQYF.

This chain's CDR3 is CASSLRGTVYNEQFF. The CDR3 region has the DNA TGTGCCAGCTCCCTCAGGGGGACAGTATACAATGAGCAGTTCTTC. J is TRBJ2-1 and V is TRBV18; the match to TRBD1 covers 7 bases. CDR1 is KGHSH and CDR2 is LQKENI in the germline V gene. The CDR3 loop spans 15 amino acids. Trimming at V came to 6 bases and at J to 4 bases, leaving 9 bases not matched to a gene.